This T cell receptor (beta chain) emerged from a study of T cell responses to AZD1222 COVID-19 vaccine. This clone was recorded a few times. TCRdb's table, derived via immunoSEQ multiplex PCR, lists solely in-frame clones and lacks some. The sample lists fewer than 110,000 clones, 90% occurring once. This TCR was sampled from an adult in good health. This specimen was peripheral blood, taken on day 0 of AZD1222 vaccination.

The CDR3 nucleotides are TGTGCCAGCAGCTTCAGGACGGACTATGGCTACACCTTC. Amino acid sequence: CASSFRTDYGYTF. The rearrangement joins TRBV7-2 to TRBJ1-2; the D is unclear. Germline CDR1 reads SGHTA; CDR2 reads FQGNSA. V was shortened by 3 bases and J by 3 bases, with 8 bases between the two germline ends. The CDR3 contains 13 residues.